The entry that follows covers one T cell receptor beta chain sequence. Individually, cDNA molecules had unique molecular identifiers attached to them. MiXCR, run by TCRdb on the 5' RACE reads, gives a single entry per CDR3 protein. Found here are 85,000 to 100,000 distinct CDR3 sequences, 16% of them singletons; the top ten hold 5.1%. This record belongs to a study of early T cells in non-severe SARS-CoV-2 infection. V lost 5 bases, J lost 6 bases, and 10 bases stayed unmatched. The germline V gene has CDR1 SGHTA and CDR2 FQGNSA. CDR3 length: 14 residues. This chain connects TRBV7-2 to TRBJ2-7, with TRBD1 matching over 7 bases. The sequence came from an adult who was a healthcare worker with PCR-confirmed SARS-CoV-2 infection or an uninfected control (not recorded which). The material sequenced was whole blood, taken at baseline. This CDR3 is CASSRAGGSSEQYF. For the CDR3, the DNA is TGTGCCAGCAGCCGGGCAGGGGGATCGTCCGAGCAGTACTTC. Supplemented by reference TRBV7-2 and TRBJ2-7, the full variable domain reads GAGVSQSPSNKVTEKGKDVELRCDPISGHTALYWYRQSLGQGLEFLIYFQGNSAPDKSGLPSDRFSAERTGGSVSTLTIQRTQQEDSAVYLCASSRAGGSSEQYFGPGTRLTVT.